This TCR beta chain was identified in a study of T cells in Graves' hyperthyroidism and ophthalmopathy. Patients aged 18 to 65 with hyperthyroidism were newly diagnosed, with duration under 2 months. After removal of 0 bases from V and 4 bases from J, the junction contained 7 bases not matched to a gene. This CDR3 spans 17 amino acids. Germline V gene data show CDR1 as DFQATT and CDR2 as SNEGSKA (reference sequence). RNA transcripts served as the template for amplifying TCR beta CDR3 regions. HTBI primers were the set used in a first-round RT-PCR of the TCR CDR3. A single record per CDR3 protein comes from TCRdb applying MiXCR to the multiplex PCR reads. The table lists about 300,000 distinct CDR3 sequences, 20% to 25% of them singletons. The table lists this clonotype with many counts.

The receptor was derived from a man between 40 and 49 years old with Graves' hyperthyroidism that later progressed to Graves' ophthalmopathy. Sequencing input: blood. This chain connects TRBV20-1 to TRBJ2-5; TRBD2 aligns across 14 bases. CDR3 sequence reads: CSARDLRLAGGRETQYF. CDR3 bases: TGCAGTGCTAGAGATCTGAGACTAGCGGGAGGGAGAGAGACCCAGTACTTC.